This T cell receptor (beta chain) derives from a study of blood T cell repertoires in COVID-19. In its sample, this clone was seen once. The germline CDR1 and CDR2 sequences are MNHEY and SVGAGI. V gave up 2 bases and J gave up 1 base, with 14 bases separating them. This CDR3 contains 16 residues. Data came from immunoSEQ multiplex PCR; TCRdb stores just in-frame clones and leaves some out. The repertoire includes hundreds of thousands of clones, around nine tenths of them detected once, and over 1.2% sits in the top ten. The chain has TRBV6-5 and TRBJ1-1, with D possibly TRBD1 on 6 matching bases. Material for sequencing was peripheral blood. This sequence originates from a man at least 80 years old with acute or convalescent COVID-19. Here the CDR3 reads CASSYEVGDTNTEAFF. The CDR3 DNA reads as TGTGCCAGCAGTTACGAAGTCGGGGACACGAACACTGAAGCTTTCTTT.